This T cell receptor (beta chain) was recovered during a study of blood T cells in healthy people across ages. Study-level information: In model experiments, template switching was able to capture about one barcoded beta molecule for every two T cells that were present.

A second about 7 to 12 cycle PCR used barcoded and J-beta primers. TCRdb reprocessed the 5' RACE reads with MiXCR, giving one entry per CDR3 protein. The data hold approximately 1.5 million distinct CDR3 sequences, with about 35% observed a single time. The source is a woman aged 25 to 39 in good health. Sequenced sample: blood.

CDR3 loop: CSAADRDGQPQHF. The CDR3 nucleotides are TGCAGTGCAGCAGACAGGGACGGTCAGCCCCAGCATTTT. The genes are TRBV20-1 and TRBJ1-5; 7 bases align to TRBD1. CDR3 size: 13 residues. Germline V CDR1 and CDR2: DFQATT, SNEGSKA (reference sequence). Trimming removed 6 bases from V and 6 bases from J; junction bases left unmatched: 8.